The T cell receptor (beta chain) under discussion was sequenced for a study of cytomegalovirus exposure and HLA in healthy donors. Study-wide context: Of roughly 400 genotyped donors, 80% to 85% grouped in the Caucasian-associated ancestry cluster. Study-wide points: When presence/absence was analysed, sequencing depth was taken to be roughly uniform across donors. When analyzed later, a missense DCLRE1C variant was found to be linked to TCR beta V- and J-gene trimming. An observed cluster of highly shared sequence variants was recorded as a likely sequencing artifact.

Details on this clone: Its specificity is not known.

The primer mix had 60 Vbeta and 13 Jbeta primers. Clones were read by immunoSEQ multiplex PCR, and TCRdb kept only the in-frame ones, dropping some. The sample contains about 150,000 clones, roughly 72% of which appear only once. CDR1 and CDR2 (germline): ENHRY, SYGVKD. Trimming cost V 2 bases and J 0 bases, with 7 bases left between them. The CDR3 totals 15 residues. Sequenced material: PBMCs. This receptor was obtained from a man aged 25 to 40 in good health and CMV-seronegative. V is TRBV10-3 and J is TRBJ2-2; tentatively, D is TRBD2 (6 bases). The CDR3 coding sequence is TGTGCCATCAGTGAGAGGACTACGAACACCGGGGAGCTGTTTTTT. Translation gives CAISERTTNTGELFF.